This is a list of T cell receptor beta chains from one sample in a study of CD8 T cells in Susac syndrome. TCRdb passed the immunoSEQ multiplex PCR reads through MiXCR, listing each CDR3 protein once. The data show hundreds of thousands of distinct CDR3 sequences, 93% seen once. The specimen was CD4+ T cells from PBMCs. All receptors come from a human donor with multiple sclerosis. Both conserved end residues are part of each CDR3. The D gene is left open where the match is weak. Expanded clones are given a class, and other clones once, few, many or no size at all.

-	TRBD2	TRBV30	TRBJ2-1	TGTGCCTGGAGTGGGACTAGCGGGAAAAGTTACAATGAGCAGTTCTTC	CAWSGTSGKSYNEQFF
-	TRBD1	TRBV5-1	TRBJ2-2	TGCGCCAGCAGCTCACAGGGGCCTGACACCGGGGAGCTGTTTTTT	CASSSQGPDTGELFF
-	-	TRBV6-6	TRBJ1-3	TGTGCCAGCAGTTACGCCGAAGGGGGGGGAAACACCATATATTTT	CASSYAEGGGNTIYF
-	-	TRBV5-1	TRBJ2-3	TGCGCCAGCAGCTCCATGGCCGCAGATACGCAGTATTTT	CASSSMAADTQYF
-	TRBD2	TRBV5-1	TRBJ2-3	TGCGCCAGCAGCTGGACCAGACTAGCGGACACAGATACGCAGTATTTT	CASSWTRLADTDTQYF
-	-	TRBV19	TRBJ2-6	TGTGCCAGTAGTATTTTAAGGCCAACTGGGGCCAACGTCCTGACTTTC	CASSILRPTGANVLTF
-	-	TRBV20-1	TRBJ1-4	TGCAGTGCCCCCGCCCCGGTGTCCCCACTTTATGAAAAACTGTTTTTT	CSAPAPVSPLYEKLFF
-	-	TRBV18	TRBJ2-4	TGTGCCAGCTCGGGGGAAGTGGGCAAAAACATTCAGTACTTC	CASSGEVGKNIQYF
-	-	TRBV20-1	TRBJ1-1	TGCAGTGCTAGAGATCGCGGGGAAACTGAAGCTTTCTTT	CSARDRGETEAFF
-	TRBD2	TRBV29-1	TRBJ2-5	TGCAGCGTTGAGCCAGCGGGAGTTCGTGAGACCCAGTACTTC	CSVEPAGVRETQYF
-	-	TRBV5-4	TRBJ2-1	TGTGCCAGCAGCTTACTCCTCTTATCGGAGGGCAATGAGCAGTTCTTC	CASSLLLLSEGNEQFF
-	-	TRBV7-7	TRBJ2-3	TGTGCTAGCAGCTTTGCCGTGGGGCAGACAGATACGCAGTATTTT	CASSFAVGQTDTQYF
-	-	TRBV5-4	TRBJ1-4	TGTGCCAGCAGCACCCTTCAGCGTGAAAAACTGTTTTTT	CASSTLQREKLFF
-	-	TRBV20-1	TRBJ1-2	TGCAGTGCTACGAGGGGAGACTATGGCTACACCTTC	CSATRGDYGYTF
-	TRBD1	TRBV30	TRBJ1-3	TGTGCCTGGAGCCGGGACAGGGGGCTCGGAAACACCATATATTTT	CAWSRDRGLGNTIYF
-	TRBD2	TRBV25-1	TRBJ2-1	TGTGCCAGCAGTGTCGGGACCCGGGAGGAGTTCTTC	CASSVGTREEFF
-	-	TRBV19	TRBJ1-1	TGTGCCAGTAGTAGGTGGACAGTTCCCACTGAAGCTTTCTTT	CASSRWTVPTEAFF
-	-	TRBV30	TRBJ2-3	TGTGCCTGGACCTGGGGTGTGGGCACAGATACGCAGTATTTT	CAWTWGVGTDTQYF
-	TRBD1	TRBV4-1	TRBJ1-2	TGCGCCAGCAGCCCAAGCCCCGGACAGGGAAAGTTTGCTGGCTACACCTTC	CASSPSPGQGKFAGYTF
-	-	TRBV5-4	TRBJ1-5	TGTGCCAGCAGGCCGCCCCAGCCCCAGCATTTT	CASRPPQPQHF
once	-	TRBV7-9	TRBJ2-5	TGTGCCAGCAGCTTCAGCCCCCGGACAGAACAAGAGACCCAGTACTTC	CASSFSPRTEQETQYF
-	-	TRBV7-8	TRBJ2-7	TGTGCCAGCAGCCCCGCCGGGACACCTCTCAGCTCCTACGAGCAGTACTTC	CASSPAGTPLSSYEQYF
-	TRBD1	TRBV20-1	TRBJ2-5	TGCAGTGCTGCCGGACAGGGGGCAAGGGGGCTTTTAAAGACCCAGTACTTC	CSAAGQGARGLLKTQYF
few	-	TRBV7-9	TRBJ1-2	TGTGCCAGTTCAGGGAGCCTCTATGGCTACACCTTC	CASSGSLYGYTF
-	-	TRBV7-9	TRBJ2-5	TGTGCCAGCAGCTTAGGGGCTAGCGAGCAAGAGACCCAGTACTTC	CASSLGASEQETQYF
-	-	TRBV10-3	TRBJ1-6	TGTGCCATCAGTGACGGGGGGCAGGGTAATTCACCCCTCCACTTT	CAISDGGQGNSPLHF
-	-	TRBV2	TRBJ2-3	TGTGCCAGCAGGTCCCGCCTCACAGATACGCAGTATTTT	CASRSRLTDTQYF
-	-	TRBV25-1	TRBJ2-2	TGTGCCAGCAGTCTAGTTGCGAACACCGGGGAGCTGTTTTTT	CASSLVANTGELFF
-	TRBD2	TRBV15	TRBJ2-5	TGTGCCACCAGCAGTAGAGCAGCGGGGGGGCAAGAGACCCAGTACTTC	CATSSRAAGGQETQYF
-	-	TRBV24-1	TRBJ2-5	TGTGCCACCAGTGATGGAATAGGAGAGACCCAGTACTTC	CATSDGIGETQYF
once	TRBD1	TRBV19	TRBJ1-2	TGTGCCAGTAGTGTGCGACAGGGACTTCTCGGCTACACCTTC	CASSVRQGLLGYTF
-	TRBD2	TRBV19	TRBJ2-1	TGTGCCAGTAGTATAAAAGTGGTGCGGGGGGCGAAGGGGCAGTTCTTC	CASSIKVVRGAKGQFF
-	-	TRBV28	TRBJ1-2	TGTGCCAGCAGTTTCCGGGGGACTGGCTACACCTTC	CASSFRGTGYTF
once	-	TRBV12-3/TRBV12-4	TRBJ1-2	TGTGCCAGCAGTCATTGGACTGGAGGGAACGTGGGGTATGGCTACACCTTC	CASSHWTGGNVGYGYTF
once	-	TRBV19	TRBJ2-3	TGTGCCAGCCGCCCTCGGGACGCAAGCACAGATACGCAGTATTTT	CASRPRDASTDTQYF
-	TRBD1	TRBV29-1	TRBJ1-1	TGCAGCGTTGACCTCGGGACAGGCGCCGGCATCACTGAAGCTTTCTTT	CSVDLGTGAGITEAFF
-	TRBD1	TRBV9	TRBJ1-1	TGTGCCAGCAGCTCAAGACAGGGTCTGACTGAAGCTTTCTTT	CASSSRQGLTEAFF
-	TRBD2	TRBV3-1	TRBJ2-2	TGTGCCAGCAGCCAAGTTCCAGCGGGGCCCACCGGGGAGCTGTTTTTT	CASSQVPAGPTGELFF
-	-	TRBV6-6	TRBJ2-6	TGTGCCAGCACTGGGGCCAACGTCCTGACTTTC	CASTGANVLTF
-	TRBD1	TRBV7-3	TRBJ2-3	TGTGCCAGCAGCCCGCAGGGGGTAGGAGGTACGCAGTATTTT	CASSPQGVGGTQYF
-	-	TRBV6-1	TRBJ1-2	TGTGCCAGCAGTGAACGAGGAAACTATGGCTACACCTTC	CASSERGNYGYTF
once	TRBD1	TRBV7-2	TRBJ1-6	TGTGCCAGCACCCTAGGGCGCAGGGGGGTCGAGGGTTCACCCCTCCACTTT	CASTLGRRGVEGSPLHF
-	-	TRBV20-1	TRBJ2-3	TGCAGTGCTAGAGTGGGGAGGTTACGGCCAGATACGCAGTATTTT	CSARVGRLRPDTQYF
-	-	TRBV3-1	TRBJ1-5	TGTGCCAGCAGCCCTGATAATAGCAATCAGCCCCAGCATTTT	CASSPDNSNQPQHF
once	TRBD2	TRBV3-1	TRBJ2-1	TGTGCCAGCAGCCAGACTAGCGCCGGAGAGCAGTTCTTC	CASSQTSAGEQFF
-	TRBD1	TRBV20-1	TRBJ1-1	TGCAGTGCCACGGGGACAGGGACGCCCACTGAAGCTTTCTTT	CSATGTGTPTEAFF
-	-	TRBV9	TRBJ2-3	TGTGCCAGCAGCGCCTCTGGACCAGGCGGAGATACGCAGTATTTT	CASSASGPGGDTQYF
-	TRBD2	TRBV5-4	TRBJ2-5	TGTGCCAGCAGCTCCAATAGCGGGGCGGTCCAAGAGACCCAGTACTTC	CASSSNSGAVQETQYF
-	-	TRBV7-9	TRBJ2-1	TGTGCCAGCAGCCCCCGGGCAGGGCTTCTTGATGAGCAGTTCTTC	CASSPRAGLLDEQFF
-	-	TRBV4-2	TRBJ2-6	TGTGCCAGCAGCCAAGAGGTGACTGGGGCCAACGTCCTGACTTTC	CASSQEVTGANVLTF
-	TRBD1	TRBV6-1	TRBJ2-5	TGTGCCAGCAGTGAATACGTTTGGGGACAGGGGGCAATACGCCAAGAGACCCAGTACTTC	CASSEYVWGQGAIRQETQYF
-	TRBD1	TRBV24-1	TRBJ1-2	TGTGCCACCAGTGGTCAAGACAGGGTCGGCTATGGCTACACCTTC	CATSGQDRVGYGYTF
-	-	TRBV30	TRBJ1-5	TGTGCCTGGAGTGTTTACAATCAGCCCCAGCATTTT	CAWSVYNQPQHF
-	TRBD1	TRBV13	TRBJ1-1	TGTGCCAGCAGCTCGAGACAGGGAAGGAAGACTGAAGCTTTCTTT	CASSSRQGRKTEAFF
-	-	TRBV21-1	TRBJ1-2	TGTGCCAGCAGCTCAATCGGGCGGATCAACTATGGCTACACCTTC	CASSSIGRINYGYTF
-	-	TRBV23-1	TRBJ1-5	TGCGCCAGCAGTCACAGTATAAACGGCAATCAGCCCCAGCATTTT	CASSHSINGNQPQHF
-	-	TRBV20-1	TRBJ1-5	TGCAGTGCTAGTTACGGAGATAGCAATCAGCCCCAGCATTTT	CSASYGDSNQPQHF
-	-	TRBV7-9	TRBJ1-5	TGTGCCAGCAGCCCCGATCCTGGGAATCAGCCCCAGCATTTT	CASSPDPGNQPQHF